The 8 T cell receptor beta chains presented below share a single source sample, sequenced in a study of cytomegalovirus exposure and HLA in healthy donors. PCR used 60 Vbeta primers and 13 Jbeta primers. The repertoire was sequenced with immunoSEQ multiplex PCR; TCRdb's copy has only in-frame clones and lacks some. The data show 150,000 or so clones, with over 70% seen just once and more than 6.5% held by the top ten. Sequencing was carried out using PBMCs. The receptor source for this set is a young man in good health and CMV-seronegative.

This clone has just a few counts. The chain links TRBV27 to TRBJ2-7, with D maybe TRBD1 (6 bases). Germline V gene lookup returns CDR1 MNHEY and CDR2 SMNVEV (reference sequence). The CDR3 sequence is 13 residues long. The ends were cut back, 3 bases at V and 2 bases at J, with 8 bases in the middle. The CDR3 spells CASSFSGAYEQYF. The CDR3 region has the DNA TGTGCCAGCAGTTTTTCAGGGGCCTACGAGCAGTACTTC.

This sequence joins TRBV19 and TRBJ2-2; D gene unclear. The germline V and J ends were trimmed by 1 base and 5 bases, with 5 bases remaining between them. Per the germline V gene, CDR1 is LNHDA and CDR2 is SQIVND (reference sequence). The CDR3 covers 13 residues. The CDR3 region has the DNA TGTGCCAGTAGTATAGTTCGGACCGGGGAGCTGTTTTTT. Encoded protein: CASSIVRTGELFF.

The chain recombines TRBV28 with TRBJ2-3; TRBD2 might be the D (7 bases). Trimming removed 7 bases from V and 2 bases from J, with 19 bases in between. This CDR3 contains 16 residues. Germline lookup yields CDR1 MDHEN and CDR2 SYDVKM. CDR3 protein: CASTVGGLADTDTQYF. CDR3 bases: TGTGCCAGCACCGTGGGGGGGCTAGCGGACACAGATACGCAGTATTTT.

This sequence joins TRBV5-1 and TRBJ1-2; 9 nucleotides agree with TRBD1. With V trimmed by 4 bases and J by 1 base, 8 bases remained unmatched. Per germline, CDR1 SGHRS and CDR2 YFSETQ. This CDR3 contains 16 residues. The CDR3 region has the DNA TGCGCCAGCAGCACCGGACAGGGGTGGGATAACTATGGCTACACCTTC. It yields the protein CASSTGQGWDNYGYTF.

The J gene is TRBJ2-7, the V gene TRBV19; a possible D gene is TRBD2 (5 bases). Trimming shortened V by 7 bases and J by 2 bases, and 15 bases separated the two germline ends. The CDR3 consists of 14 residues. Germline V gene data show CDR1 as LNHDA and CDR2 as SQIVND (reference sequence). The CDR3 DNA reads TGTGCCAGTAAAAAGGCCCCGACTACCTACGAGCAGTACTTC. Its protein is CASKKAPTTYEQYF.

The chain has TRBV7-3 and TRBJ1-2; 9 positions agree with TRBD1. The J segment lost 2 bases and the V segment lost 5 bases, leaving 15 bases of the junction unmatched. The CDR3 length is 18 residues. In germline, CDR1 is SGHTA, CDR2 FQGTGA. CDR3 amino acids: CASSPRAPTGGANYGYTF. CDR3 bases: TGTGCCAGCAGCCCCCGAGCCCCGACAGGGGGGGCGAACTATGGCTACACCTTC. Together with reference TRBV7-3 and TRBJ1-2, the CDR3 gives the full variable domain: GAGVSQTPSNKVTEKGKYVELRCDPISGHTALYWYRQSLGQGPEFLIYFQGTGAADDSGLPNDRFFAVRPEGSVSTLKIQRTERGDSAVYLCASSPRAPTGGANYGYTFGSGTRLTVV.

The chain carries TRBV5-3 and TRBJ1-1; D gene ambiguous. TRBV5-3 is assigned to the ORF class and has an uncertain function. The CDR3 runs 12 residues. Trimming pared 8 bases from V and 5 bases from J, leaving 13 bases between. The CDR3 loop is CASPGVRTEAFF. CDR3 bases: TGTGCCAGTCCGGGAGTAAGGACTGAAGCTTTCTTT.

The chain is built from TRBV18 and TRBJ2-5, with D possibly matching TRBD2 (5 bases). From germline, CDR1 is KGHSH and CDR2 LQKENI. V lost 0 bases and J lost 5, with 10 bases in between. The CDR3 is made up of 14 amino acids. CDR3 nucleotides: TGTGCCAGCTCACCACCTACGGGGATGGAGACCCAGTACTTC. Protein product: CASSPPTGMETQYF. The full variable domain, completed using reference TRBV18 and TRBJ2-5, is NAGVMQNPRHLVRRRGQEARLRCSPMKGHSHVYWYRQLPEEGLKFMVYLQKENIIDESGMPKERFSAEFPKEGPSILRIQQVVRGDSAAYFCASSPPTGMETQYFGPGTRLLVL.